The clone carrying this T cell receptor (beta chain) showed up just a few times. CDR1 and CDR2 (germline): SGHRS, YFSETQ. After removal of 2 bases from V and 0 bases from J, the junction contained 8 bases not matched to a gene. The CDR3 loop spans 18 amino acids. This entry belongs to a study of blood T cell repertoires in COVID-19. In the study overall: Nucleic acid was either cDNA or gDNA, and it came from T cells, B-cell-depleted T cells, or PBMCs.

TCRdb keeps only in-frame clones here, not all; method: immunoSEQ multiplex PCR. The sample records about 75,000 clones, 74% being singletons. This chain links TRBV5-1 with TRBJ1-6; 7 positions agree with TRBD1. The receptor's source is a human donor with acute or convalescent COVID-19. The donor label of this sample is uncertain. Sequenced material: peripheral blood. DNA of the CDR3: TGCGCCAGCAGCTTAAGCTGGGACAGCAACTCCTATAATTCACCCCTCCACTTT. It translates to CASSLSWDSNSYNSPLHF.